The clone carrying this T cell receptor beta chain has more than one count but fewer than ten. This sample was taken from a study of T cells after yellow fever vaccination. Deletions cut 0 bases from V and 7 bases from J, with 9 bases between. Germline assignment: CDR1 MNHEY and CDR2 SVGEGT. The CDR3 spans 13 residues. Universal primer sites and UMIs were introduced during 5'RACE template-switching synthesis of TCR cDNA. TCRdb reprocessed the 5' RACE reads via MiXCR and lists one record per CDR3 protein. The sample holds around 250,000 distinct CDR3 sequences, less than 8.5% seen once. This chain connects TRBV6-2 or TRBV6-3 to TRBJ1-2; D ambiguous. This TCR was recovered from a man aged 25-45 years who received the YFV17D yellow fever vaccine. The sample consisted of CD4+ T cells sorted from PBMCs, taken 15 days after the yellow fever booster vaccination. The CDR3 nucleotides read TGTGCCAGCAGTTACTCGGAGATCTTTGGCTACACCTTC. Its protein product is CASSYSEIFGYTF.